The 11 T cell receptor beta chains listed next were all sequenced from one sample in a study of cytomegalovirus exposure and HLA in healthy donors. Primers included in the PCR were 60 Vbeta and 13 Jbeta primers. TCRdb's copy holds only in-frame clones and misses some; the assay was immunoSEQ multiplex PCR. The listing records about 77,000 clones. Sequencing used PBMCs. These receptors originate from a man over 45 in good health and CMV-seropositive.

The rearrangement joins TRBV19 to TRBJ2-2; 8 bases line up with TRBD1. V was pared by 5 bases and J by 2 bases, with 10 bases of the junction left unmatched. Germline V gene data show CDR1 as LNHDA and CDR2 as SQIVND (reference sequence). This CDR3 region has 17 residues. CDR3 loop: CASSRSTGEKNTGELFF. Here the CDR3 DNA reads TGTGCCAGTAGTCGGTCGACAGGGGAGAAAAACACCGGGGAGCTGTTTTTT. The entire variable domain, with the rest obtained from reference TRBV19 and TRBJ2-2, is as follows: DGGITQSPKYLFRKEGQNVTLSCEQNLNHDAMYWYRQDPGQGLRLIYYSQIVNDFQKGDIAEGYSVSREKKESFPLTVTSAQKNPTAFYLCASSRSTGEKNTGELFFGEGSRLTVL.

This chain connects TRBV4-1 to TRBJ1-2, with D hard to call. Trimming pared 6 bases from V and 7 bases from J, leaving 18 bases between. From germline, CDR1 is MGHRA and CDR2 YSYEKL. The CDR3 extends over 14 amino acids. CDR3 in DNA: TGCGCCAGCAGACACGAGGAGGCCCGAGGTGGCTACACCTTC. It yields the protein CASRHEEARGGYTF.

The V gene is TRBV5-4, the J gene TRBJ1-3; 7 positions match TRBD1. Unmatched junction bases numbered 6, after V lost 4 bases and J lost 8 bases. The CDR3 is 13 residues long. In germline, CDR1 is SGHNT, CDR2 YYREEE (reference sequence). Here the CDR3 reads CASSLGRGDTIYF. CDR3 bases: TGTGCCAGCAGCCTGGGCAGGGGGGACACCATATATTTT. The full variable domain, rest sourced from reference TRBV5-4 and TRBJ1-3, is ETGVTQSPTHLIKTRGQQVTLRCSSQSGHNTVSWYQQALGQGPQFIFQYYREEENGRGNFPPRFSGLQFPNYSSELNVNALELDDSALYLCASSLGRGDTIYFGEGSWLTVV.

This chain connects TRBV27 to TRBJ1-2; a possible D gene is TRBD1 (6 bases). The CDR3 contains 14 residues. Between the trimmed V and J ends, which lost 4 bases and 4 bases, there was a span of 13 bases. Germline V gene lookup returns CDR1 MNHEY and CDR2 SMNVEV (reference sequence). This CDR3 reads CASSSIQGTYGYTF. The CDR3 DNA sequence: TGTGCCAGCAGTTCGATACAGGGCACCTATGGCTACACCTTC.

The chain is built from TRBV18 and TRBJ2-1; 12 bases align to TRBD2. Germline trimming cut 1 base from V and 6 bases from J; bases unmatched to any gene: 7. Per the germline V gene, CDR1 is KGHSH and CDR2 is LQKENI. The CDR3 is 17 amino acids. The CDR3 here is CASSPLLASGRANEQFF. CDR3 bases: TGTGCCAGCTCACCACTTTTGGCTAGCGGGAGGGCCAATGAGCAGTTCTTC.

This sequence joins TRBV6-6 and TRBJ1-1, with TRBD1 matching 7 bases. The CDR3 is 14 residues long. CDR1 is MNHNY and CDR2 is SVGAGI in the germline V gene (reference sequence). V shed 7 bases and J 4 bases; nucleotides not matched to a gene: 9. Here the CDR3 reads CASTLTGDSTEAFF. The CDR3 nucleotides are TGTGCCAGCACCCTCACAGGGGACAGCACTGAAGCTTTCTTT.

This sequence joins TRBV6-1 and TRBJ2-7; D ambiguous. CDR1 and CDR2 from the germline V gene are MNHNS and SASEGT. The CDR3 sequence is 13 residues long. The ends were cut back, 6 bases at V and 0 bases at J, with 9 bases in the middle. In DNA, the CDR3 is TGTGCCAGCAGACGCCCTAGCTCCTACGAGCAGTACGTC. Translated: CASRRPSSYEQYV.

This sequence joins TRBV5-4 and TRBJ2-1, with 7 bases fitting TRBD2. The V gene's germline CDR1 is SGHNT and CDR2 YYREEE (reference sequence). This CDR3 spans 15 amino acids. Germline trimming cut 3 bases from V and 4 bases from J; bases unmatched to any gene: 7. CDR3 coding DNA: TGTGCCAGCAGCTCCGGGACTACAGAATACAATGAGCAGTTCTTC. Translating it yields CASSSGTTEYNEQFF. Based on the CDR3 plus reference TRBV5-4 and TRBJ2-1, the full variable domain is ETGVTQSPTHLIKTRGQQVTLRCSSQSGHNTVSWYQQALGQGPQFIFQYYREEENGRGNFPPRFSGLQFPNYSSELNVNALELDDSALYLCASSSGTTEYNEQFFGPGTRLTVL.

The chain has TRBV7-8 and TRBJ2-5, with D maybe TRBD2 (7 bases). Per germline, CDR1 SGHVS and CDR2 FQNEAQ. This CDR3 spans 16 amino acids. The V end lost 5 bases, the J end lost 1 base, and 17 bases lay between the germline ends. CDR3 nucleotide sequence: TGTGCCAGCAGCCTTCTTTCGGGGGGCCTCCAAGAGACCCAGTACTTC. Translating it yields CASSLLSGGLQETQYF.

The J gene is TRBJ1-1, the V gene TRBV9; TRBD1 is a possible D gene (5 bases). V shed 4 bases and J shed 4 bases, with 17 bases lying between them. Per the germline V gene, CDR1 is SGDLS and CDR2 is YYNGEE. This CDR3 contains 15 residues. The CDR3 nucleotides are TGTGCCAGCAGCCCCTCCTCAGGGAGGGTCACTGAAGCTTTCTTT. Translating gives CASSPSSGRVTEAFF.

CDR3 sequence: CASSSSGGPGSYTF. CDR3 nucleotide sequence: TGTGCCAGCAGCTCGTCTGGGGGCCCCGGTAGCTACACCTTC. The V gene is TRBV5-6, the J gene TRBJ1-2; maybe TRBD1 (6 bases). The germline V gene has CDR1 SGHDT and CDR2 YYEEEE. This CDR3 has 14 amino acids. The germline V and J ends were trimmed by 3 bases and 9 bases, with 18 bases remaining between them.